This T cell receptor beta chain was observed in a study of regulatory T cells in long-lasting Graves disease. The CDR3 loop spans 14 amino acids. Trimming removed 5 bases at V and 0 bases at J, with 10 bases between. Per germline, CDR1 MNHEY and CDR2 SVGEGT. Time point described: newly diagnosed GD, antithyroid drugs for less than 3 months. Scientists built the TCR library using RNA that was extracted from PBMCs. Relying on iRepertoire HTBI primers and Arm-PCR of CDR3 regions, the team built TCR beta libraries. TCRdb analysed the multiplex PCR reads with MiXCR anew, one entry per CDR3 protein. The sample lists a few hundred thousand distinct CDR3 sequences, about 15% occurring once. This sample was shared with a second study, whose subject was T cells in Graves' hyperthyroidism and ophthalmopathy. According to that study: The hyperthyroidism patients had all been newly diagnosed, and their disease duration was under 2 months. Their ages ranged from 18 to 65 years. Diagnoses were made from clinical symptoms, serum measures (thyroxine and TRAb), thyroid ultrasound and orbital computed tomography.

The TCR originated in a woman in her late teens or twenties with Graves disease. Here the sequenced sample was peripheral blood mononuclear cells (PBMCs), taken at new diagnosis, from a patient treated with antithyroid drugs. The chain combines TRBV6-2 or TRBV6-3 with TRBJ1-1, with unresolved D. The CDR3 region has the DNA TGTGCCAGCAGTGACCCCTTACTGAACACTGAAGCTTTCTTT. This translates into CASSDPLLNTEAFF.